This T cell receptor beta chain was recovered during a study of OX40 agonist ivuxolimab in advanced cancers. About the study: Ivuxolimab, an antibody acting as an agonist of OX40 (CD134), was used to treat patients. Patients treated during dose escalation were battling hepatocellular carcinoma, melanoma, renal cell or head and neck cancer. Partial responses occurred in Three dose-escalation patients, one with hepatocellular carcinoma and two with cutaneous melanoma. Points from the study as a whole: Normalized T-cell clonal expansion was also low in some nonresponders.

With respect to this clone: The antigen is undetermined.

The CDR3 covers 14 residues. Germline V gene sequence: CDR1 MNHEY, CDR2 SMNVEV (reference sequence). Trimming took 7 bases from V and 1 from J, leaving 11 bases between them. The data were produced by immunoSEQ multiplex PCR, yet TCRdb's version contains in-frame clones alone and is incomplete. The sample lists over 55,000 clones; just under 95% were seen once. This receptor was identified in an adult with an advanced solid tumor such as melanoma, head and neck, liver or kidney cancer. This chain joins TRBV27 and TRBJ1-5, with D possibly being TRBD1 (5 bases). The sequencing here drew on CD4+ or CD8+ T cells sorted from blood, taken in a trial of the OX40 agonist ivuxolimab. The CDR3 protein is CASKVGGSNQPQHF. CDR3 sequence (DNA): TGTGCCAGCAAGGTGGGGGGGAGCAATCAGCCCCAGCATTTT.